These 2 T cell receptor beta chains were sequenced from one sample in a study of post-analysis software for immune sequencing data. Their antigens are not known. Unique molecular identifiers tagged the TCR beta cDNA libraries. Each CDR3 protein gets one entry after TCRdb re-called the PCR reads with MiXCR. The sample consists of around 770,000 distinct CDR3 sequences, approximately 44% of them appearing once. Broader study findings: Among 5 or 6 TRBV segments more frequent in patients than controls were TRBV5-6, TRBV5-1 and TRBV20-1.

The sample taken for sequencing was blood. The receptor source for this set is a girl aged 5-17 years with multiple sclerosis.

The V call is TRBV29-1, the J call TRBJ1-2; a possible D gene is TRBD1 (6 bases). The germline V and J ends were trimmed by 0 bases and 11 bases, with 13 bases remaining between them. The germline V gene encodes CDR1 SQVTM and CDR2 ANQGSEA. The CDR3 has 12 residues. CDR3 residues: CSVEDRGARYTF. The CDR3 bases are TGCAGCGTTGAAGACAGGGGAGCTCGGTACACCTTC.

On this clonotype itself: The junction shows a germline mismatch at one end, possibly a read error. The genes are TRBV20-1 and TRBJ2-4, with TRBD1 matching over 7 bases. Germline V gene lookup returns CDR1 DFQATT and CDR2 SNEGSKA (reference sequence). The CDR3 loop spans 14 amino acids. This CDR3 reads CSPRDPGQSGEQYF. Written as DNA, the CDR3 is TGCAGTCCTAGAGACCCGGGACAGTCAGGAGAGCAGTACTTC.